This T cell receptor beta chain was recorded in a study of response to subunit inactivated influenza vaccine. Germline CDR1 is SEHNR and CDR2 is FQNEAQ (reference sequence). CDR3 length equals 13 residues. V shed 3 bases and J shed 9 bases, with 12 bases lying between them. The study's findings and limits: After each seasonal influenza vaccination, few new T cells are recruited, the authors suggested.

Note on this clonotype: Its specificity is unknown.

TCRdb independently ran MiXCR on the RT-PCR reads; one entry per CDR3 protein. In the table there are around 320,000 distinct CDR3 sequences, about 20% of which are singletons. The rearrangement uses TRBV7-9 and TRBJ2-4; weak D call: TRBD1 (6 bases). The source material was PBMCs from blood, sampled roughly 20 months after vaccination. This receptor was taken from a man in his fifties or sixties who received an inactivated influenza vaccine. The CDR3 bases are TGTGCCAGCAGCTTTTCAGGGGACCCCATTCAGTACTTC. This sequence encodes CASSFSGDPIQYF.